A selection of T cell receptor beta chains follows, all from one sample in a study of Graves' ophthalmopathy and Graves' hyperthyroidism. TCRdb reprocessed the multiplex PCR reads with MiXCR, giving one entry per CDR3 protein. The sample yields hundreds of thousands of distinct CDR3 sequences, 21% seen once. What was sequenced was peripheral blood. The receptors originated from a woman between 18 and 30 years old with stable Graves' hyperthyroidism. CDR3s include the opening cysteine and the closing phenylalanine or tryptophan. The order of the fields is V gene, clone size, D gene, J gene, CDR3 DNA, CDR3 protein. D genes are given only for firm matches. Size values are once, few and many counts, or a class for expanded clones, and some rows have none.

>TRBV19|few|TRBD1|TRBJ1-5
TGTGCCAGTCGGGACAGGGGCCATCAGCCCCAGCATTTT
CASRDRGHQPQHF
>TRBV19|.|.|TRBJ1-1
TGTGCCAGTAGTATCACCCAGGGTGGGATTGCTTTCTTT
CASSITQGGIAFF
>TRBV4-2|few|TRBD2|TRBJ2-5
TGTGCCAGCAGTAAGGCTCGGGGACTAGCGGGACAAGAGACCCAGTACTTC
CASSKARGLAGQETQYF
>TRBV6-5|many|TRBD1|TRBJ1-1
TGTGCCAGCAGTCGCTCGGGACAGGGAACTAAAGCTTTCTTT
CASSRSGQGTKAFF
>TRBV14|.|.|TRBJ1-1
TGTGCCAGCAGCCAGCAGGGGTGGTCAGAAGCTTTCTTT
CASSQQGWSEAFF
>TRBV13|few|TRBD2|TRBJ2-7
TGTGCCAGCAGCTTAAGTCTAGCGGGGGGGCCATACGAGCAGTACTTC
CASSLSLAGGPYEQYF
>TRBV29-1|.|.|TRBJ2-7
TGCAGCGCTAACACGGACTATTCTGGCGAGCAGTACTTC
CSANTDYSGEQYF
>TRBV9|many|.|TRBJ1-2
TGTGCCAGCAGCGTAGATCGGGCTAACTATGGCTACACCTTC
CASSVDRANYGYTF
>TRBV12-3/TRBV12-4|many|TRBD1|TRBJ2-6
TGTGCCAGCAGTCCGACAGGGGGCTCTGGGGCCAACGTCCTGACTTTC
CASSPTGGSGANVLTF
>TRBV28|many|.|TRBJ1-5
TGTGCCAGCAGGCCCCCCCAGGGCGGAAAGCCCCAGCATTTT
CASRPPQGGKPQHF